A single sample gave rise to the 31 T cell receptor beta chains below, sequenced in a study of beta chain features in type 1 diabetes. The investigators reverse transcribed all of the isolated RNA, so they sequenced expressed TCRB transcripts. Data came from immunoSEQ multiplex PCR; TCRdb stores just in-frame clones and leaves some out. This sample has hundreds of thousands of clones, with roughly 13% found just once. The sample was naive CD4+ T cells from blood. The receptors stem from a woman between 40 and 55 years old in good health.

The chain joins TRBV18 to TRBJ2-1, with 9 bases fitting TRBD2. The CDR3 has 19 residues. CDR1 is KGHSH, CDR2 LQKENI, per germline. The V and J ends lost 0 bases and 4 bases, in that order; junction bases with no gene match: 13. Written as DNA, the CDR3 is TGTGCCAGCTCACCACCGAGGGGACGAGGCGGGGGGGCATACAATGAGCAGTTCTTC. Translation gives CASSPPRGRGGGAYNEQFF.

This clone was detected a few times. The chain is built from TRBV7-9 and TRBJ2-3, with D unclear. Trimming pared 2 bases from V and 5 bases from J, leaving 14 bases between. This CDR3 has 15 amino acids. Per the germline V gene, CDR1 is SEHNR and CDR2 is FQNEAQ (reference sequence). Written as DNA, the CDR3 is TGTGCCAGCAGCTTACTGACGAGCGTGAGAGATACGCAGTATTTT. It is translated as CASSLLTSVRDTQYF.

There are a few counts of this clone. A much larger clone lies one base from this, so it may be a read error. The V gene is TRBV7-9, the J gene TRBJ2-5, with D hard to call. The J call is uncertain, as TRBJ2-7 better fits the DNA end. Germline CDR1 is SEHNR and CDR2 is FQNEAQ (reference sequence). The CDR3 extends over 11 amino acids. The CDR3 region is CASSSHYEQYF. Here the CDR3 DNA reads TGTGCCAGCAGCTCCCACTACGAGCAGTACTTC.

This chain uses TRBV9 with TRBJ2-3; 12 bases match TRBD1. The CDR3 loop spans 18 amino acids. Germline lookup yields CDR1 SGDLS and CDR2 YYNGEE. V trimming: 4 bases; J trimming: 6 bases; junction bases outside the gene matches: 15. The CDR3 protein is CASSRMGWGQGATDTQYF. The CDR3 nucleotides read TGTGCCAGCAGCCGGATGGGGTGGGGACAGGGGGCAACCGATACGCAGTATTTT.

The rearrangement uses TRBV7-9 and TRBJ2-5; 7 positions agree with TRBD1. The CDR3 is made up of 14 amino acids. Trimming at V came to 3 bases and at J to 9 bases, leaving 10 bases not matched to a gene. The germline CDR1 and CDR2 sequences are SEHNR and FQNEAQ (reference sequence). Here the CDR3 reads CASSFVTGQGAQYF. The CDR3 nucleotides read TGTGCCAGCAGCTTCGTGACTGGGCAGGGGGCCCAGTACTTC.

The chain has TRBV27 and TRBJ1-6, with D uncertain. The ends were cut back, 3 bases at V and 0 bases at J, with 6 bases in the middle. Germline CDR1 MNHEY, CDR2 SMNVEV (reference sequence). The length of the CDR3 is 15 residues. The CDR3 reads CASSLESSYNSPLHF. The CDR3 coding sequence is TGTGCCAGCAGTTTGGAGAGCTCCTATAATTCACCCCTCCACTTT.

V gene TRBV10-3 combines with J gene TRBJ2-7, with 10 bases aligning to TRBD1. Germline values: CDR1 ENHRY, CDR2 SYGVKD. The CDR3 totals 13 residues. V was pared by 7 bases and J by 6 bases, with 6 bases of the junction left unmatched. CDR3 coding DNA: TGTGCCATCAAGGGGACAGGGGCCAGCGAGCAGTACTTC. This encodes CAIKGTGASEQYF.

This sequence joins TRBV19 and TRBJ1-2; 11 nucleotides match TRBD1. The V and J ends lost 3 bases and 4 bases, in that order; junction bases with no gene match: 1. The CDR3 spans 14 residues. Per the germline V gene, CDR1 is LNHDA and CDR2 is SQIVND (reference sequence). CDR3 residues: CASSIGTGGYGYTF. In nucleotides, the CDR3 is TGTGCCAGTAGTATCGGGACAGGGGGCTATGGCTACACCTTC.

This clone was counted only a few times. The chain recombines TRBV28 with TRBJ2-1; D uncertain. Germline V gene lookup returns CDR1 MDHEN and CDR2 SYDVKM. V gave up 3 bases and J gave up 4 bases, with 13 bases separating them. The length of the CDR3 is 15 residues. As DNA, the CDR3 is TGTGCCAGCAGTTTCCCCCCCTGGCAATACAATGAGCAGTTCTTC. Its protein product is CASSFPPWQYNEQFF.

The genes are TRBV5-4 and TRBJ2-7; tentatively, D is TRBD1 (6 bases). V lost 4 bases and J 0 bases, leaving 11 bases between the germline ends. Germline V gives CDR1 SGHNT, CDR2 YYREEE (reference sequence). This CDR3 has 14 residues. The CDR3 coding sequence is TGTGCCAGCAGCCCCGGACAGATCTCCTACGAGCAGTACTTC. Its translation: CASSPGQISYEQYF.

There are a few counts of this clone. J is TRBJ1-1 and V is TRBV7-8; 8 nucleotides match TRBD1. Germline V gene data show CDR1 as SGHVS and CDR2 as FQNEAQ. This CDR3 contains 13 residues. The V and J ends lost 7 bases and 4 bases, in that order; junction bases with no gene match: 5. The CDR3 region is CASTLRGPTEAFF. CDR3 in DNA: TGTGCCAGCACCCTCAGGGGGCCCACTGAAGCTTTCTTT.

This clone turned up a few times. This chain uses TRBV28 with TRBJ2-1, with 9 bases aligning to TRBD1. The CDR3 is made up of 17 amino acids. Trimming took 5 bases from V and 3 from J; bases not matched to a gene: 11. Germline CDR1 is MDHEN and CDR2 is SYDVKM. This chain's CDR3 is CASSPPSGQGNYNEQFF. The CDR3 nucleotides read TGTGCCAGCAGTCCTCCCTCCGGACAGGGGAACTACAATGAGCAGTTCTTC. Complete variable domain (other parts from reference TRBV28 and TRBJ2-1): DVKVTQSSRYLVKRTGEKVFLECVQDMDHENMFWYRQDPGLGLRLIYFSYDVKMKEKGDIPEGYSVSREKKERFSLILESASTNQTSMYLCASSPPSGQGNYNEQFFGPGTRLTVL.

This clone came up a few times. V is TRBV12-5 and J is TRBJ2-3, with a tentative D call TRBD2 (6 bases). This CDR3 has 14 amino acids. The V end was cut by 1 base, the J end by 4 bases, with 9 bases between. Germline V gene data show CDR1 as LGHNT and CDR2 as FRNRAP. CDR3 in DNA: TGTGCTAGTGGTTTGGAATGGGGGGCAGATACGCAGTATTTT. It is translated as CASGLEWGADTQYF. Drawing the rest from reference TRBV12-5 and TRBJ2-3, the complete variable domain is DARVTQTPRHKVTEMGQEVTMRCQPILGHNTVFWYRQTMMQGLELLAYFRNRAPLDDSGMPKDRFSAEMPDATLATLKIQPSEPRDSAVYFCASGLEWGADTQYFGPGTRLTVL.

This clone was observed a few times. The chain links TRBV18 to TRBJ2-7, with D tentatively TRBD1 (6 bases). Germline CDR1 KGHSH, CDR2 LQKENI. The CDR3 runs 14 residues. V shed 0 bases and J shed 0 bases, with 6 bases lying between them. This chain's CDR3 is CASSPPDSSYEQYF. CDR3 bases: TGTGCCAGCTCACCACCGGACAGCTCCTACGAGCAGTACTTC. Variable domain in full (rest from reference TRBV18 and TRBJ2-7): NAGVMQNPRHLVRRRGQEARLRCSPMKGHSHVYWYRQLPEEGLKFMVYLQKENIIDESGMPKERFSAEFPKEGPSILRIQQVVRGDSAAYFCASSPPDSSYEQYFGPGTRLTVT.

With regard to this clone: One end of the junction varies from germline; a read error may be responsible. This chain links TRBV7-9 with TRBJ2-5; 10 bases align to TRBD2. CDR1 SEHNR and CDR2 FQNEAQ come from the germline V gene (reference sequence). The CDR3 is made up of 13 amino acids. The CDR3 nucleotides read TGTGCCAGCAGCCTAGCGGGGGCTGAGACCCAGTACTTC. It is translated as CASSLAGAETQYF.

In its sample, this clone was seen a few times. The J gene is TRBJ1-2, the V gene TRBV7-2; D might be TRBD1 (5 bases). Germline values: CDR1 SGHTA, CDR2 FQGNSA. V was trimmed by 3 bases and J by 8 bases, leaving 13 bases between them. This CDR3 has 13 residues. CDR3 DNA: TGTGCCAGCAGCTTGGGGCCATTCCTGGGCTACACCTTC. As protein: CASSLGPFLGYTF.

There are a few counts of this clone. The CDR3 reads CASSSPKLATEQYF. Written as DNA, the CDR3 is TGTGCCAGCAGCTCCCCAAAGCTAGCTACCGAGCAGTACTTC. V is TRBV5-4 and J is TRBJ2-7; tentatively, D is TRBD2 (5 bases). The V end was cut by 3 bases, the J end by 6 bases, with 16 bases between. The CDR3 totals 14 residues. Germline CDR1 reads SGHNT; CDR2 reads YYREEE (reference sequence).

This rearrangement joins TRBV6-5 to TRBJ1-1; no clear D. CDR3 length: 15 amino acids. V was clipped by 0 bases and J by 1 base, with 9 bases between them. Germline CDR1 reads MNHEY; CDR2 reads SVGAGI. The CDR3 sequence is CASSYSLRSNTEAFF. The DNA for the CDR3 is TGTGCCAGCAGTTACTCCCTCAGGTCGAACACTGAAGCTTTCTTT.

This clone turned up a few times. V usage is TRBV5-1 and J usage is TRBJ2-1, with D perhaps TRBD1 (6 bases). CDR3 length: 14 residues. The V gene lost 3 bases and the J gene lost 7 bases, with 14 bases spanning the gap. CDR1 and CDR2 (germline): SGHRS, YFSETQ. The DNA of the CDR3 is TGCGCCAGCAGCTGGGGTGGGGGCGGGAATGAGCAGTTCTTC. Protein sequence: CASSWGGGGNEQFF.

This clone has only a few counts. The chain carries TRBV4-2 and TRBJ2-3; TRBD2 aligns across 10 bases. The V gene end was trimmed by 1 base and the J gene end by 0 bases; junction bases not matched to a gene: 1. The CDR3 spans 16 residues. CDR1 LGHNA and CDR2 YNFKEQ come from the germline V gene. The CDR3 protein is CASSQGLAGSTDTQYF. The CDR3 bases are TGTGCCAGCAGCCAAGGACTAGCGGGCAGCACAGATACGCAGTATTTT.

V is TRBV5-1 and J is TRBJ2-1; perhaps TRBD1 as D (6 bases). This CDR3 has 15 residues. V lost 3 bases and J 2 bases, leaving 12 bases between the germline ends. CDR1 and CDR2 from the germline V gene are SGHRS and YFSETQ. Here the CDR3 reads CASSWLAGAYNEQFF. DNA for the CDR3: TGCGCCAGCAGCTGGCTGGCAGGGGCCTACAATGAGCAGTTCTTC.

CDR3 DNA: TGTGCCAGTAGTGTTTTCGGTGAGGCTTTCTTT. Its protein product is CASSVFGEAFF. This rearrangement joins TRBV19 to TRBJ1-1; D remains unclear. Germline CDR1 and CDR2: LNHDA and SQIVND (reference sequence). The V end lost 5 bases, the J end lost 11 bases, and 12 bases lay between the germline ends. The CDR3 runs to 11 residues.

This clone was detected only a few times. The chain couples TRBV6-5 to TRBJ1-6; D remains ambiguous. Trimming took off 5 bases at V and 8 bases at J, with 7 bases between the two ends. Germline V lookup: CDR1 MNHEY, CDR2 SVGAGI. CDR3 length: 12 residues. CDR3 loop: CASSNIHSPLHF. DNA of the CDR3: TGTGCCAGCAGTAACATTCATTCACCCCTCCACTTT.

This chain joins TRBV10-1 and TRBJ2-7; 12 bases are a match to TRBD2. The CDR3 spans 16 residues. V trimming: 3 bases; J trimming: 4 bases; junction bases outside the gene matches: 7. Germline V gives CDR1 WNHNN, CDR2 SYGVQD (reference sequence). The CDR3 DNA sequence: TGCGCCAGCAGTGAAACCGGGACTAGCGGGTCTTACGAGCAGTACTTC. Protein: CASSETGTSGSYEQYF.

The table lists this clone with a few counts. This chain links TRBV25-1 with TRBJ2-5, with a possible D match to TRBD1 (5 bases). The CDR3 has 15 amino acids. Germline V CDR1 and CDR2: MGHDK, SYGVNS. Deletions cut 1 base from V and 5 bases from J, with 14 bases between. As DNA, the CDR3 is TGTGCCAGCAGTGAATCTTCAGGGATAGGGGAGACCCAGTACTTC. Residues: CASSESSGIGETQYF.

The chain has TRBV11-2 and TRBJ2-5; 7 nucleotides align to TRBD1. The CDR3 runs 16 residues. Germline V lookup: CDR1 SGHAT, CDR2 FQNNGV. J lost 4 bases, V lost 4 bases, and 12 bases had no gene match. The chain's CDR3 is CASSWPTGTVGETQYF. CDR3 coding DNA: TGTGCCAGCAGCTGGCCGACAGGGACGGTAGGAGAGACCCAGTACTTC.

This sequence joins TRBV29-1 and TRBJ1-2, with D uncertain. This CDR3 contains 13 residues. The V gene's germline CDR1 is SQVTM and CDR2 ANQGSEA. Trimming pared 3 bases from V and 0 bases from J, leaving 8 bases between. The CDR3 coding sequence is TGCAGCGTTGACCCGAGGTCTAACTATGGCTACACCTTC. It codes for CSVDPRSNYGYTF.

The chain recombines TRBV19 with TRBJ1-5; no definite D call. Germline V lookup: CDR1 LNHDA, CDR2 SQIVND (reference sequence). The CDR3 has 14 amino acids. Trimming removed 3 bases at V and 9 bases at J, with 15 bases between. CDR3 region: CASSMARALRPQHF. Written as DNA, the CDR3 is TGTGCCAGTAGTATGGCGAGGGCCTTGAGGCCCCAGCATTTT.

This clone has only a few counts. CDR3 nucleotide sequence: TGTGCCAGCAGCTTACGGGGGAGGGTCGAGACCCAGTACTTC. Protein sequence: CASSLRGRVETQYF. J is TRBJ2-5 and V is TRBV7-2, with 7 positions matching TRBD2. The CDR3 covers 14 residues. The V and J ends lost 2 bases and 5 bases, in that order; junction bases with no gene match: 5. Germline V gene data show CDR1 as SGHTA and CDR2 as FQGNSA.

This clone was observed a few times. The J gene is TRBJ2-7, the V gene TRBV5-4, with 8 positions matching TRBD1. The germline CDR1 and CDR2 sequences are SGHNT and YYREEE (reference sequence). The ends lost 5 bases at V and 3 bases at J; junction bases unmatched: 4. The CDR3 is 13 residues long. The CDR3 loop is CASRRTGFYEQYF. CDR3 coding DNA: TGTGCCAGCAGGAGGACAGGGTTCTACGAGCAGTACTTC.

The V and J genes are TRBV9 and TRBJ2-3; no firm D call. The CDR3 has 14 amino acids. V dropped 4 bases and J dropped 0 bases, with 9 bases sitting between them. From germline, CDR1 is SGDLS and CDR2 YYNGEE. The CDR3 region is CASSMITSTDTQYF. The CDR3 DNA reads as TGTGCCAGCAGCATGATTACTAGCACAGATACGCAGTATTTT.